This TCR beta chain was obtained from a study of OX40 agonist ivuxolimab in advanced cancers. This clone was seen a single time. V was pared by 4 bases and J by 5 bases, with 6 bases of the junction left unmatched. The germline CDR1 and CDR2 sequences are SGDLS and YYNGEE. The CDR3 extends over 15 amino acids. The data were produced by immunoSEQ multiplex PCR, yet TCRdb's version contains in-frame clones alone and is incomplete. The repertoire holds 60,000 to 75,000 clones, 80% to 85% seen once, with around 25% in the top ten. This chain uses TRBV9 with TRBJ1-2; 12 nucleotides align to TRBD1. This clonotype was obtained from an adult with an advanced solid tumor such as melanoma, head and neck, liver or kidney cancer. The material sequenced was CD4+ or CD8+ T cells sorted from blood, taken in a trial of the OX40 agonist ivuxolimab. The DNA of the CDR3 is TGTGCCAGCAGCCAGGGGACAGGGGGCGGTTATGGCTACACCTTC. Amino acids: CASSQGTGGGYGYTF.